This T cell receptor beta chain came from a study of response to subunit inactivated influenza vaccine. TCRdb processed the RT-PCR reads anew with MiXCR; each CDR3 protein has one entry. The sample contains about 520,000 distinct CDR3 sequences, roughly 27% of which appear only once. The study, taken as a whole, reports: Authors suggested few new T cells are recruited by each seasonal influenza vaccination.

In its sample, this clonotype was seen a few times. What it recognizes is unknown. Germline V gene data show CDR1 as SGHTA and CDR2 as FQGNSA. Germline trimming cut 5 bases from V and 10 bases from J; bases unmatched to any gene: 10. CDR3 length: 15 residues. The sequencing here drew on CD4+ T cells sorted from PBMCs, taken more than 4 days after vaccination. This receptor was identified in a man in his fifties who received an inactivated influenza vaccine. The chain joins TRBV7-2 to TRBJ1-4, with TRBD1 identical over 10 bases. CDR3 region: CASSKTGTGEGKLFF. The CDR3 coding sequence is TGTGCCAGCAGCAAGACCGGGACAGGGGAAGGAAAACTGTTTTTT.